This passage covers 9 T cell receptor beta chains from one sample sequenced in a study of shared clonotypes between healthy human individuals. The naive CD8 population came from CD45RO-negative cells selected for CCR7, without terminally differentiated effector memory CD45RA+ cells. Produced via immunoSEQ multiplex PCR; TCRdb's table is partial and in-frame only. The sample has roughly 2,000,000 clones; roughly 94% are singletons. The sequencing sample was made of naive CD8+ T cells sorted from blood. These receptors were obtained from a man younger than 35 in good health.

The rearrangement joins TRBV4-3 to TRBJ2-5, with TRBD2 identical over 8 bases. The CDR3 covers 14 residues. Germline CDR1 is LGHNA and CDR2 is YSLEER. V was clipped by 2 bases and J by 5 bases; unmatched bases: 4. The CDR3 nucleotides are TGCGCCAGCAGCCAATGGACTAGCTCTGAGACCCAGTACTTC. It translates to CASSQWTSSETQYF.

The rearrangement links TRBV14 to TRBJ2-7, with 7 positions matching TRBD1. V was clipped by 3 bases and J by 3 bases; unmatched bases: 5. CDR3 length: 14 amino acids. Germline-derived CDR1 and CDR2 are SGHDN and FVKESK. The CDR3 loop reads CASSQARDSYEQYF. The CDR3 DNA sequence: TGTGCCAGCAGCCAGGCTCGGGACAGCTACGAGCAGTACTTC.

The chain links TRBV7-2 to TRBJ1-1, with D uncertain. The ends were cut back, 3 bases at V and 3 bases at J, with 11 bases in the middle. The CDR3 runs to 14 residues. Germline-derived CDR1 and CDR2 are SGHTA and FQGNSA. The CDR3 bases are TGTGCCAGCAGCTTGCGAGGGCTGGACACTGAAGCTTTCTTT. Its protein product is CASSLRGLDTEAFF.

The CDR3 DNA reads as TGTGCCAGCAGTGAAGGAGGGGGTGCCAATCAGCCCCAGCATTTT. This encodes CASSEGGGANQPQHF. J is TRBJ1-5 and V is TRBV6-1, with D perhaps TRBD1 (6 bases). The V end was cut by 1 base, the J end by 3 bases, with 10 bases between. CDR1 is MNHNS, CDR2 SASEGT, per germline. This CDR3 has 15 amino acids.

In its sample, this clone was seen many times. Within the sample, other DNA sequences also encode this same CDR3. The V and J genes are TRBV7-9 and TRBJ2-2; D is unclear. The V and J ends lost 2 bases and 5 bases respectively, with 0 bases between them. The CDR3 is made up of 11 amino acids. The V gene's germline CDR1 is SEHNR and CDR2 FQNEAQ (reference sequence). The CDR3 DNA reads TGTGCCAGCAGCTTAACCGGGGAGCTGTTTTTT. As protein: CASSLTGELFF.

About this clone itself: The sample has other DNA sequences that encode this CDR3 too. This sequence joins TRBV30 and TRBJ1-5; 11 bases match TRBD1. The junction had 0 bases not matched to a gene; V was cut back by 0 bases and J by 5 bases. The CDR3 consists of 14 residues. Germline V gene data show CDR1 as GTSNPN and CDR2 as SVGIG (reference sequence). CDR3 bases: TGTGCCTGGAGTGTGGGACAGGGGGATCAGCCCCAGCATTTT. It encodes CAWSVGQGDQPQHF.

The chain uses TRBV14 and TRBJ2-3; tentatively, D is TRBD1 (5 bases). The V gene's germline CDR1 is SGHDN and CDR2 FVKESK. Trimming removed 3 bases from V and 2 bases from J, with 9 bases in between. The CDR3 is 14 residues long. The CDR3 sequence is CASSHQGYTDTQYF. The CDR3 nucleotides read TGTGCCAGCAGCCACCAGGGATACACAGATACGCAGTATTTT. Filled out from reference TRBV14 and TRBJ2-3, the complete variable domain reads EAGVTQFPSHSVIEKGQTVTLRCDPISGHDNLYWYRRVMGKEIKFLLHFVKESKQDESGMPNNRFLAERTGGTYSTLKVQPAELEDSGVYFCASSHQGYTDTQYFGPGTRLTVL.

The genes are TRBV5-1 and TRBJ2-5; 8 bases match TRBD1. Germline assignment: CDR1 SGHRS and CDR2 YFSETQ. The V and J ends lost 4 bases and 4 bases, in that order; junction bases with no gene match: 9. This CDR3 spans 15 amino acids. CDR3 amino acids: CASSIPGQDLETQYF. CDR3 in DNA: TGCGCCAGCAGCATCCCGGGACAGGATCTAGAGACCCAGTACTTC.

The CDR3 sequence: CASSQGGGGHGEQFF. DNA for the CDR3: TGCGCCAGCAGCCAAGGGGGCGGGGGGCACGGTGAGCAGTTCTTC. The chain couples TRBV4-1 to TRBJ2-1; 8 bases match TRBD2. The CDR3 length is 15 residues. V lost 1 base and J lost 9; bases outside the gene matches: 8. Germline CDR1 reads MGHRA; CDR2 reads YSYEKL.